These T cell receptor beta chains were read from a single sample in a study of identical twins. TCRdb reanalysed the 5' RACE reads using MiXCR and keeps one entry per CDR3 protein. This repertoire shows around 960,000 distinct CDR3 sequences, 12% found once; its top ten account for roughly 1.6%. These same records also appear under a second study, on yellow fever vaccine responses in identical twins.

Input material: PBMCs. These receptors were collected from a young woman in good health. Each CDR3 is given with its conserved first and last residue. D genes are given only for firm matches. Clone size is stated in some rows and not others, as once, few, many or a class when expanded.

.	.	17	TRBV28	TRBJ2-1	TGTGCCAGCAGTTTAGACCCGGGACCGTCGTCCCACAATGAGCAGTTCTTC	CASSLDPGPSSHNEQFF
few	.	12	TRBV5-6	TRBJ2-1	TGTGCCAGCAGCTTGGTCCCCTATGAGCAGTTCTTC	CASSLVPYEQFF
many	.	15	TRBV12-3/TRBV12-4	TRBJ1-1	TGTGCCACCCACCACCCGTGGGGCGCAGACACTGAAGCTTTCTTT	CATHHPWGADTEAFF
.	TRBD1	14	TRBV10-3	TRBJ2-5	TGTGCCATCAGTGGCACAGGGGTACAAGAGACCCAGTACTTC	CAISGTGVQETQYF
few	TRBD1	14	TRBV7-2	TRBJ1-5	TGTGCCAGCAGCTGGGAACAGGGGAATCAGCCCCAGCATTTT	CASSWEQGNQPQHF
.	TRBD2	17	TRBV5-6	TRBJ2-3	TGTGCCAGCAGCGGCCTCTCAGCGGGAGGTCGCACAGATACGCAGTATTTT	CASSGLSAGGRTDTQYF
many	.	17	TRBV20-1	TRBJ2-2	TGCAGTGCTAGGGTCCCTAGGGGGGCCGAGACCACCGGGGAGCTGTTTTTT	CSARVPRGAETTGELFF
.	TRBD2	17	TRBV5-6	TRBJ2-1	TGTGCCAGCAGCTTGGTGGCTAGCGGGGGGTACTACAATGAGCAGTTCTTC	CASSLVASGGYYNEQFF
few	.	13	TRBV6-1	TRBJ2-2	TGTGCCAGCAGTGAAGCTGAGAACGGGGAGCTGTTTTTT	CASSEAENGELFF
few	.	15	TRBV7-9	TRBJ2-1	TGTGCCAGTACGAGGGATACGAGCTCCTACAATGAGCAGTTCTTC	CASTRDTSSYNEQFF
.	.	15	TRBV12-3/TRBV12-4	TRBJ1-5	TGTGCCAGCAGTTTCTTCTCACAGGGCCGGGGGCCCCAGCATTTT	CASSFFSQGRGPQHF
few	TRBD1	15	TRBV5-1	TRBJ2-1	TGCGCCAGCAGCGTCCCGGGACAGGGGTACAATGAGCAGTTCTTC	CASSVPGQGYNEQFF
.	TRBD2	18	TRBV4-1	TRBJ2-4	TGCGCCAGCAGCCTGCCGGGGGCGGGGGGGGTTTTTAAAAACATTCAGTACTTC	CASSLPGAGGVFKNIQYF
many	TRBD1	15	TRBV12-3/TRBV12-4	TRBJ2-3	TGTGCCAGCACCTGGGACAGGGGGCGGGCAGATACGCAGTATTTT	CASTWDRGRADTQYF
.	.	14	TRBV4-1	TRBJ2-1	TGCGCCAGCAGCCGCGCGACAAACTACAATGAGCAGTTCTTC	CASSRATNYNEQFF
many	.	15	TRBV28	TRBJ2-4	TGTGCCAGCAGTTTTTCCGGGAGAGGGCAAAACATTCAGTACTTC	CASSFSGRGQNIQYF
few	TRBD2	15	TRBV5-4	TRBJ2-1	TGTGCCAGCAGCTTGGAACTAGCGGGGAACGATGAGCAGTTCTTC	CASSLELAGNDEQFF
.	.	16	TRBV28	TRBJ2-7	TGTGCCAGCAGACCTGGGGTTGGGGGGGGCAGGAACGAGCAGTACTTC	CASRPGVGGGRNEQYF
.	TRBD1	15	TRBV6-1	TRBJ2-1	TGTGCCAGCAATAAGGGGACAGGGCCCAACAATGAGCAGTTCTTC	CASNKGTGPNNEQFF
few	.	15	TRBV20-1	TRBJ2-3	TGCAGTGCGGTAGGGGTGACTGGAGTAACAGATACGCAGTATTTT	CSAVGVTGVTDTQYF
.	.	14	TRBV6-1	TRBJ1-1	TGTGCCAGCACTCCTGAGCGGGAGAACACTGAAGCTTTCTTT	CASTPERENTEAFF
.	.	14	TRBV2	TRBJ2-7	TGTGCCAGCAGTCCCCAACAGGGAACCTACGAGCAGTACTTC	CASSPQQGTYEQYF
many	TRBD1	14	TRBV5-1	TRBJ2-3	TGCGCCAGCAGCCCCGACAGGGTAACAGATACGCAGTATTTT	CASSPDRVTDTQYF
few	.	14	TRBV18	TRBJ2-5	TGTGCCAGCTCACCACCGATAATCAAAGAGACCCAGTACTTC	CASSPPIIKETQYF
few	.	16	TRBV6-2/TRBV6-3	TRBJ2-3	TGTGCCAGCAGTTACTGGGCCAGGGGATTGACAGATACGCAGTATTTT	CASSYWARGLTDTQYF
.	.	16	TRBV4-1	TRBJ1-4	TGCGCCAGCAGCCAAGATGCCCGACCGATTAATGAAAAACTGTTTTTT	CASSQDARPINEKLFF
.	.	13	TRBV20-1	TRBJ2-3	TGCAGTGCTACGAGACTTGACACAGATACGCAGTATTTT	CSATRLDTDTQYF
.	.	12	TRBV7-9	TRBJ1-2	TGTGCCAGCAGGAGGCCGGGGTTCGGCTACACCTTC	CASRRPGFGYTF
.	TRBD2	15	TRBV20-1	TRBJ2-1	TGCAGTGCTAGGACGGAGCGGGAGGGTTACAATGAGCAGTTCTTC	CSARTEREGYNEQFF
many	.	13	TRBV12-3/TRBV12-4	TRBJ1-1	TGTGCCAGCAGTACGACGGGGGGGACTGAAGCTTTCTTT	CASSTTGGTEAFF
few	TRBD2	15	TRBV4-1	TRBJ2-1	TGCGCCAGCAGCCAAAAACAGCGGGGGGGCGATGAGCAGTTCTTC	CASSQKQRGGDEQFF
few	TRBD1	14	TRBV5-1	TRBJ2-1	TGCGCCAGCAGCTTTTTTGATAAAGACAGGGGACAGTTCTTC	CASSFFDKDRGQFF
.	.	12	TRBV27	TRBJ2-7	TGTGCCAGCAGCATAGGGGGTTACAAGCAGTACTTC	CASSIGGYKQYF
few	.	14	TRBV20-1	TRBJ1-5	TGCAGTGCTAGAGAGGTTACCGGGGTTCAGCCCCAGCATTTT	CSAREVTGVQPQHF
.	.	16	TRBV18	TRBJ1-6	TGTGCCAGCTCACCCGGAGCAGGGAGCAATAATTCACCCCTCCACTTT	CASSPGAGSNNSPLHF
.	.	14	TRBV5-6	TRBJ2-7	TGTGCCAGCAGCTCGGGGGTCTTCTGCTACGAGCAGTACTTC	CASSSGVFCYEQYF
.	.	15	TRBV2	TRBJ2-3	TGTGCCAGCATTCCGACTGGTACCCGCACAGATACGCAGTATTTT	CASIPTGTRTDTQYF
.	TRBD2	15	TRBV11-2	TRBJ2-1	TGTGCCAGCAGCTTAGTCCCCGGGACTATGAATGAGCAGTTCTTC	CASSLVPGTMNEQFF
few	TRBD1	12	TRBV6-1	TRBJ1-1	TGTGCACACCGGGACAGGGCCACTGAAGCTTTCTTT	CAHRDRATEAFF
.	TRBD1	11	TRBV24-1	TRBJ1-1	TGTGCCACCGCAGGGGGGACTGAAGCTTTCTTT	CATAGGTEAFF
.	TRBD2	18	TRBV28	TRBJ2-4	TGTGCCAGCAGTTACCTGGCGGGAGGGCCCCAAAGAAAAAACATTCAGTACTTC	CASSYLAGGPQRKNIQYF
.	TRBD2	14	TRBV2	TRBJ2-1	TGTGCCAGCATTCCAGCGGGAACTCTGAATGAGCAGTTCTTC	CASIPAGTLNEQFF
.	.	13	TRBV10-1	TRBJ2-2	TGCGCCAGCAGCATACAGAGAACAGGGGAGCTGTTTTTT	CASSIQRTGELFF
.	TRBD1	17	TRBV15	TRBJ1-1	TGTGCCACCAGCAAACTCCGGGACAGGGGGCCGAACACTGAAGCTTTCTTT	CATSKLRDRGPNTEAFF
few	.	16	TRBV25-1	TRBJ2-2	TGTGCCAGCAGTGACCCACGGGGTAGCCTCACCGGGGAGCTGTTTTTT	CASSDPRGSLTGELFF
.	.	14	TRBV7-2	TRBJ2-2	TGTGCCAACCGGGGCAGGGGGAACACCGGGGAGCTGTTTTTT	CANRGRGNTGELFF
.	TRBD2	15	TRBV5-1	TRBJ2-7	TGCGCCAGCAGCTTGGGTAGCGGGGGGCTCGATGAGCAGTACTTC	CASSLGSGGLDEQYF
few	TRBD1	13	TRBV20-1	TRBJ2-7	TGCAGTGCTAGAACCGGGACAGGGGGCGCGCAGTACTTC	CSARTGTGGAQYF
.	TRBD2	15	TRBV29-1	TRBJ2-1	TGCAGCGTTGCGGCCGGACTAGCGGGACGCAATGAGCAGTTCTTC	CSVAAGLAGRNEQFF
.	TRBD2	15	TRBV13	TRBJ2-1	TGTGCCAGCAGCCTGACCACTAGCGGGCACAATGAGCAGTTCTTC	CASSLTTSGHNEQFF
few	TRBD2	18	TRBV29-1	TRBJ2-5	TGCAGCGCCTCGACACCCCAGGTGGCCAGCGGGAGGCTGGAGACCCAGTACTTC	CSASTPQVASGRLETQYF